The sequence of this TCR beta chain was determined in a study of cytomegalovirus exposure and HLA in healthy donors. Amplification used 60 Vbeta primers and 13 Jbeta primers. The table came from immunoSEQ multiplex PCR; TCRdb's copy has only in-frame clones and leaves some out. The data hold approximately 280,000 clones, with 70% to 90% observed a single time. Trimming at V came to 6 bases and at J to 5 bases, leaving 4 bases not matched to a gene. The CDR3 length is 14 residues. Germline V gene sequence: CDR1 MDHEN, CDR2 SYDVKM. Whole-study results and caveats: The authors confirmed in vitro that three CMV-associated chains were specific for CMV antigens. Later analysis identified several of the most significant clusters that appeared linked to common viral pathogens. Being productive about 87% or about 30% of the time was typical of most TCR beta V segments in an earlier analysis.

This clone came up once. What it binds is unknown. The sequenced sample was PBMCs. V and J are TRBV28 and TRBJ1-3; 10 bases match TRBD1. The sequence was collected from a man aged 40-50 years in good health and CMV-seropositive. The CDR3 DNA follows: TGTGCCAGCAGCTATGACAGGGGGCGAAACACCATATATTTT. This gives the protein CASSYDRGRNTIYF. Drawing the rest from reference TRBV28 and TRBJ1-3, the complete variable domain is DVKVTQSSRYLVKRTGEKVFLECVQDMDHENMFWYRQDPGLGLRLIYFSYDVKMKEKGDIPEGYSVSREKKERFSLILESASTNQTSMYLCASSYDRGRNTIYFGEGSWLTVV.